This T cell receptor beta chain was recovered during a study of control samples from healthy donors and cancer patients. The CDR3 is made up of 12 amino acids. CDR1 is SGHRS and CDR2 is YFSETQ in the germline V gene. The V end was cut by 1 base, the J end by 8 bases, with 7 bases between. TCRdb's copy holds only in-frame clones and misses some; the assay was immunoSEQ multiplex PCR. This table holds roughly 94,000 clones, 65% to 85% found once. This rearrangement joins TRBV5-1 to TRBJ2-1; TRBD1 or TRBD2 may be the D gene (5 bases each). Input material: PBMCs. The sequence derives from an older man with lung cancer. CDR3 sequence (DNA): TGCGCCAGCAGCTTGTTGGGGGATGAGCAGTTCTTC. Encoded protein: CASSLLGDEQFF.